This T cell receptor beta chain was captured by sequencing in a study of cytomegalovirus exposure and HLA in healthy donors. The CDR3 spans 12 residues. Trimming left V 6 bases short and J 7 bases short, with 12 bases between. CDR1 MNHNY and CDR2 SVGAGI come from the germline V gene (reference sequence). Assay used: immunoSEQ multiplex PCR; TCRdb lists only in-frame clones, some missing. Among over 250,000 clones, 65% to 90% were seen once, and the ten largest hold 0.9% to 1.1%. The specimen was PBMCs. This TCR was sampled from a woman between 18 and 29 years old in good health and CMV-seronegative. The chain recombines TRBV6-6 with TRBJ2-5, with D possibly matching TRBD1 (5 bases). The DNA for the CDR3 is TGTGCCAGCAGGCAGCCTCAGGGGACCCAGTACTTC. It is translated as CASRQPQGTQYF.